The 21 T cell receptor beta chains below were found in one sample sequenced in a study of regulatory T cells in long-lasting Graves disease. Arm-PCR with iRepertoire HTBI primers amplified the CDR3 regions for these TCR beta libraries. TCRdb independently ran MiXCR on the multiplex PCR reads; one entry per CDR3 protein. There are 420,000 or so distinct CDR3 sequences in the sample; around 24% occur only once, and 26% lies in the top ten. Time point reported: persistent/refractory GD, antithyroid drugs over 5 years with positive TRAb. The TCR library was prepared using RNA isolated from PBMCs. The specimen was peripheral blood mononuclear cells (PBMCs), collected when the disease was refractory, from a patient treated with antithyroid drugs. These receptors came from a female donor with Graves disease.

The chain links TRBV18 to TRBJ1-1; D is perhaps TRBD1 (6 bases). The germline V and J ends were trimmed by 2 bases and 10 bases, with 14 bases remaining between them. The CDR3 has 13 amino acids. Looked up from germline, CDR1 is KGHSH and CDR2 is LQKENI. In nucleotides, the CDR3 is TGTGCCAGCTCACCAAGGCCAGGGGAGCGAGCTTTCTTT. Amino acid sequence: CASSPRPGERAFF.

In its sample, this clonotype was seen a few times. The chain combines TRBV5-6 with TRBJ1-4; D is possibly TRBD1 (6 bases). CDR1 is SGHDT and CDR2 is YYEEEE in the germline V gene. V dropped 3 bases and J dropped 8 bases, with 17 bases sitting between them. This CDR3 region has 15 residues. CDR3 loop: CASSSGAGGEEKLFF. The CDR3 DNA follows: TGTGCCAGCAGCTCGGGGGCGGGGGGAGAAGAAAAACTGTTTTTT.

The CDR3 is CASSSETWTGGEQYF. The CDR3 region has the DNA TGTGCCAGCAGCTCGGAGACCTGGACAGGCGGCGAGCAGTACTTC. The chain has TRBV7-9 and TRBJ2-7, with TRBD1 matching 7 bases. This CDR3 is built from 15 residues. The V gene end was trimmed by 4 bases and the J gene end by 6 bases; junction bases not matched to a gene: 12. Germline loops: CDR1 SEHNR, CDR2 FQNEAQ (reference sequence). The full variable domain, its missing parts supplied by reference TRBV7-9 and TRBJ2-7, is DTGVSQNPRHKITKRGQNVTFRCDPISEHNRLYWYRQTLGQGPEFLTYFQNEAQLEKSRLLSDRFSAERPKGSFSTLEIQRTEQGDSAMYLCASSSETWTGGEQYFGPGTRLTVT.

This clonotype was seen at least ten times. The chain carries TRBV29-1 and TRBJ1-2; no definite D call. Trimming took off 0 bases at V and 5 bases at J, with 7 bases between the two ends. CDR1 is SQVTM and CDR2 is ANQGSEA in the germline V gene. The CDR3 contains 12 residues. CDR3 in amino acids: CSVEDFTYGYTF. CDR3 DNA: TGCAGCGTTGAAGATTTCACATATGGCTACACCTTC.

This clonotype was recorded a few times. J is TRBJ2-5 and V is TRBV7-9, with unresolved D. The CDR3 has 15 residues. Germline CDR1 is SEHNR and CDR2 is FQNEAQ (reference sequence). V was trimmed by 1 base and J by 1 base, leaving 10 bases between them. The CDR3 loop is CASSLGSEIQETQYF. CDR3 DNA: TGTGCCAGCAGCTTAGGGTCAGAGATCCAAGAGACCCAGTACTTC.

The rearrangement links TRBV7-9 to TRBJ2-7; D remains unclear. Germline V gene sequence: CDR1 SEHNR, CDR2 FQNEAQ (reference sequence). V was clipped by 1 base and J by 3 bases, with 10 bases between them. The CDR3 totals 14 residues. The DNA for the CDR3 is TGTGCCAGCAGCTTAGAGGGCAGAAACTACGAGCAGTACTTC. Its translation is CASSLEGRNYEQYF.

V gene TRBV6-1 combines with J gene TRBJ2-2; D call uncertain. CDR3 length: 13 amino acids. Trimming pared 6 bases from V and 6 bases from J, leaving 11 bases between. Per germline, CDR1 MNHNS and CDR2 SASEGT. The CDR3 bases are TGTGCCAGCAGCCGGGTCTTAGCCGGGGAGCTGTTTTTT. It codes for CASSRVLAGELFF.

This sequence joins TRBV6-1 and TRBJ1-1, with unresolved D. The CDR3 runs 12 residues. Trimming stripped 4 bases from V and 10 bases from J, with 13 bases between. Germline CDR1 MNHNS, CDR2 SASEGT. The CDR3 DNA follows: TGTGCCAGCAGTGGTCCAAGGGTAGTAGCTTTCTTT. This translates into CASSGPRVVAFF.

The genes are TRBV20-1 and TRBJ2-7; weak D call: TRBD2 (6 bases). Trimming pared 5 bases from V and 3 bases from J, leaving 20 bases between. Germline V gene sequence: CDR1 DFQATT, CDR2 SNEGSKA (reference sequence). This CDR3 region has 15 residues. This chain's CDR3 is CSALGRGRALYEQYF. CDR3 sequence (DNA): TGCAGTGCTCTCGGGCGGGGTAGAGCCCTCTACGAGCAGTACTTC.

The table lists this clonotype with many counts. CDR3 sequence (DNA): TGTGCCAGCAGTGTCGCAGACGGACAGGGGACGGAGACCCAGTACTTC. It translates to CASSVADGQGTETQYF. The V call is TRBV6-1, the J call TRBJ2-5; the match to TRBD1 covers 9 bases. Per the germline V gene, CDR1 is MNHNS and CDR2 is SASEGT. The CDR3 loop spans 16 amino acids. After removal of 4 bases from V and 5 bases from J, the junction contained 11 bases not matched to a gene.

In regard to this clonotype: An end of the junction differs from the germline gene, which may be a read error. The J gene is TRBJ1-3, the V gene TRBV2; no clear D. This CDR3 has 14 residues. CDR1 is SNHLY, CDR2 FYNNEI, per germline. In DNA, the CDR3 is TGTGCCAGCAGACCGCTAGACTCTGGAGACACCATATATTTT. The encoded protein is CASRPLDSGDTIYF.

The chain joins TRBV6-2 or TRBV6-3 to TRBJ1-2, with TRBD1 matching over 8 bases. Germline-derived CDR1 and CDR2 are MNHEY and SVGEGT. This CDR3 contains 15 residues. V shed 7 bases, J shed 8 bases, and the junction held 15 bases outside the gene matches. The CDR3: CASTPGTGFNGGYTF. CDR3 sequence (DNA): TGTGCCAGCACCCCCGGGACAGGCTTCAATGGGGGCTACACCTTC.

The chain employs TRBV30 and TRBJ2-5, with a possible D match to TRBD2 (6 bases). The V gene's germline CDR1 is GTSNPN and CDR2 SVGIG (reference sequence). Between the trimmed V and J ends, which lost 5 bases and 2 bases, there was a span of 15 bases. The CDR3 extends over 14 amino acids. CDR3 residues: CAWFEAGRQETQYF. The CDR3 DNA follows: TGTGCCTGGTTCGAGGCGGGGCGGCAAGAGACCCAGTACTTC.

Concerning this clonotype: One end of the junction fails to match germline, which may point to a read error. In nucleotides, the CDR3 is TGTGCCAGCAGTTTACGCCTAACAGGGAATCATCCCCAGCATTTT. This gives the protein CASSLRLTGNHPQHF. The gene calls are TRBV27 and TRBJ1-5; D might be TRBD1 (6 bases). Germline loops: CDR1 MNHEY, CDR2 SMNVEV (reference sequence). The CDR3 contains 15 residues.

The J gene is TRBJ1-2, the V gene TRBV18, with D perhaps matching TRBD1 (5 bases). The CDR3 runs to 15 residues. The germline V gene has CDR1 KGHSH and CDR2 LQKENI. The V end lost 3 bases, the J end lost 6 bases, and 17 bases lay between the germline ends. The DNA of the CDR3 is TGTGCCAGCTCACCGGATATAAGGTGGGGGGATGGCTACACCTTC. Its translation: CASSPDIRWGDGYTF. Drawing the rest from reference TRBV18 and TRBJ1-2, the complete variable domain is NAGVMQNPRHLVRRRGQEARLRCSPMKGHSHVYWYRQLPEEGLKFMVYLQKENIIDESGMPKERFSAEFPKEGPSILRIQQVVRGDSAAYFCASSPDIRWGDGYTFGSGTRLTVV.

Points on this clonotype: A much larger clone lies one base from this, so it may be a read error. The chain uses TRBV24-1 and TRBJ2-5; 11 positions agree with TRBD2. The length of the CDR3 is 14 residues. V shed 10 bases, J shed 1 base, and the junction held 4 bases outside the gene matches. The V gene's germline CDR1 is KGHDR and CDR2 SFDVKD. The CDR3 region is CATGLAGSQETQYF. In nucleotides, the CDR3 is TGTGCCACAGGACTAGCGGGCAGCCAAGAGACCCAGTACTTC.

This clonotype appeared once. V is TRBV20-1 and J is TRBJ2-7, with TRBD2 matching over 9 bases. Trimming took 5 bases from V and 0 from J; bases not matched to a gene: 11. CDR1 is DFQATT and CDR2 is SNEGSKA in the germline V gene (reference sequence). CDR3 length: 16 residues. The CDR3 nucleotides read TGCAGTGCTCCCCGAGGAATAGCGGGGGCCTCCTACGAGCAGTACTTC. Translated: CSAPRGIAGASYEQYF.

There are many counts of this clonotype. The genes are TRBV2 and TRBJ1-6; possibly TRBD1 for D (5 bases). Germline assignment: CDR1 SNHLY and CDR2 FYNNEI. V was shortened by 6 bases and J by 7 bases, with 19 bases between the two germline ends. The CDR3 is made up of 16 amino acids. The CDR3 DNA reads as TGTGCCAGCAGAGGGGTGACAGTACTTGAAAATTCACCCCTCCACTTT. It yields the protein CASRGVTVLENSPLHF.

V is TRBV10-3 and J is TRBJ1-5, with D tentatively TRBD1 (6 bases). The CDR3 extends over 14 amino acids. The germline V gene encodes CDR1 ENHRY and CDR2 SYGVKD. Trimming stripped 3 bases from V and 3 bases from J, with 9 bases between. CDR3 coding DNA: TGTGCCATCAGTGACAGGGGAACCAATCAGCCCCAGCATTTT. Encoded protein: CAISDRGTNQPQHF.

This clonotype has a handful of counts. The rearrangement uses TRBV28 and TRBJ2-7; TRBD1 or TRBD2 may be the D gene (5 bases each). The CDR3 runs 14 residues. Germline loops: CDR1 MDHEN, CDR2 SYDVKM. With 6 bases removed from V and 3 bases from J, the gap between germline ends came to 15 bases. Here the CDR3 reads CASSLVWDLYEQYF. In nucleotides, the CDR3 is TGTGCCAGCAGCCTGGTTTGGGACCTCTACGAGCAGTACTTC.

This clonotype was observed a handful of times. The V gene is TRBV29-1, the J gene TRBJ2-5, with 9 bases matching TRBD1. The CDR3 loop spans 16 amino acids. Germline V CDR1 and CDR2: SQVTM, ANQGSEA. V shed 4 bases, J shed 5 bases, and the junction held 14 bases outside the gene matches. CDR3 residues: CSVGGNRGRFGETQYF. In DNA, the CDR3 is TGCAGCGTTGGCGGGAACAGGGGGCGCTTCGGTGAGACCCAGTACTTC.